This T cell receptor beta chain was recorded in a study of Graves' ophthalmopathy and Graves' hyperthyroidism (dated by TCRdb to 2017 to 2018). Broadly, across the study: Peripheral blood samples were taken at the time of initial diagnosis, before any treatment was given. In roughly 6 hyperthyroidism patients, T-cell repertoires of thyroid tissue and blood were compared. An independent validation cohort was composed of 18 hyperthyroidism patients and roughly 16 patients who later progressed from hyperthyroidism to ophthalmopathy. After sampling, hyperthyroidism patients received methimazole starting at 30 mg daily, and ophthalmopathy patients received high-dose intravenous methylprednisolone. In total, some 130 blood samples were TCR-sequenced: around 42 ophthalmopathy, approximately 80 hyperthyroidism and approximately 17 hyperthyroidism-to-ophthalmopathy patients. The study used signatures of the TCR beta repertoire to tell Graves' ophthalmopathy apart from Graves' hyperthyroidism and to predict which patients would progress to ophthalmopathy. To explore V-J signatures that separate ophthalmopathy from hyperthyroidism, a discovery set of about a hundred patients was enrolled, consisting of roughly 45 with ophthalmopathy and about 60 with stable hyperthyroidism. Broader findings and caveats from the paper: In cross-validation, the 13-signature model distinguished ophthalmopathy from stable hyperthyroidism with about 90% sensitivity and roughly 84% specificity, while in the test set the corresponding values were around 79% and 71%. No statistical method was used to set the sample size in advance, and the investigators knew which group each participant was assigned to. In validation, the model predicted ophthalmopathy progression with about 70% sensitivity and 72.22% specificity; roughly eleven predicted patients were CT-confirmed with GO in a median of around 6.5 months. Most expanded thyroid clonotypes with a frequency above 0.001 also appeared in blood, which suggests that blood repertoires may reflect the immune response in the thyroid.

This clonotype was seen many times. Its specific antigen is unknown. No base quality information exists; no much larger clone differs at one position. Trimming at the junction amounts to 0 bases on V and 7 bases on J, and the germline ends lie 25 bases apart. Including cysteine and phenylalanine, the CDR3 has 19 amino acids. Only CDR3 DNA is held: 57 bases, read in frame from base 1. The germline V gene (reference sequence) provides CDR1 GTSNPN and CDR2 SVGIG. Ophthalmopathy patients had moderately to severely active disease, Clinical Activity Score of at least 3, NOSPECS grade of at least 4, and disease duration under 3 months. Patients with other autoimmune diseases, uncontrolled infections, pregnancy or lactation were excluded from the study. Diagnosis relied on clinical symptoms, serum thyroxine, TRAb, thyroid ultrasound and orbital computed tomography. Using Ficoll-Paque density gradient centrifugation, PBMCs were isolated from 8.5 to 10 ml of fresh peripheral blood. Total RNA was extracted with Trizol reagent and quality-checked on an Agilent 2100 Bioanalyzer.

TCR beta CDR3 regions were amplified from RNA transcripts for repertoire sequencing. The first round was an RT-PCR using HTBI primers with the Qiagen OneStep RT-PCR kit, and this first round was followed by a second-round multiplex PCR, then size selection and purification. Libraries were sequenced paired-end with 100 bp reads on an Illumina HiSeq2000. Turning to the authors' computational methods: SOAPnuke was used to process the reads, throwing out any read that had adapters, had uncalled bases, had a mean Phred below 15, or lacked an exact constant-primer or identifier match. High-quality paired reads were merged with COPE v1.2.5. Unique nucleotide sequences were defined as clonotypes and aligned to IMGT TRB V, D and J references using MiTCR v1.1. The analysis was limited to V-J combinations with a frequency above 0.0001, which together covered just over 98% of the repertoires. For each V-J combination, a TCR clonal expansion and chaos score was defined as the ratio of F50 clonal expansion to chaos observed in the TCRdist matrix. Welch's t-statistics and random forest were used to narrow the features down to more than 10 V-J combinations, which were then fed into a naive Bayes classifier. The Morisita-Horn index was used to measure how similar the thyroid and blood repertoires were. The public reads were quality trimmed at Q25 with fastp and then assembled into clones with MiXCR by TCRdb, keeping productive beta chains. Identical CDR3 proteins give one entry, which carries the most common genes and DNA. Clone size and V and J calls follow TCRdb, not the original study. The sample contains under 400,000 distinct CDR3 sequences, about a sixth of them found a single time. Clones ranked in the top ten supply around 12% of the sample.

The sequenced sample was peripheral blood. The receptor was derived from an adult man with Graves' ophthalmopathy. The receptor chain draws on TRBV30 and TRBJ1-6; TRBD1 is a possible D gene, resting on 6 matching bases. The CDR3 amino acid sequence is: CAWSVETRRAGGRNSPLHF. The bases read TGTGCCTGGAGTGTAGAGACAAGGCGAGCCGGGGGGCGGAATTCACCCCTCCACTTT. Joined to the reference TRBV30 and TRBJ1-6 proteins, this CDR3 gives the full variable domain: SQTIHQWPATLVQPVGSPLSLECTVEGTSNPNLYWYRQAAGRGLQLLFYSVGIGQISSEVPQNLSASRPQDRQFILSSKKLLLSDSGFYLCAWSVETRRAGGRNSPLHFGNGTRLTVT.